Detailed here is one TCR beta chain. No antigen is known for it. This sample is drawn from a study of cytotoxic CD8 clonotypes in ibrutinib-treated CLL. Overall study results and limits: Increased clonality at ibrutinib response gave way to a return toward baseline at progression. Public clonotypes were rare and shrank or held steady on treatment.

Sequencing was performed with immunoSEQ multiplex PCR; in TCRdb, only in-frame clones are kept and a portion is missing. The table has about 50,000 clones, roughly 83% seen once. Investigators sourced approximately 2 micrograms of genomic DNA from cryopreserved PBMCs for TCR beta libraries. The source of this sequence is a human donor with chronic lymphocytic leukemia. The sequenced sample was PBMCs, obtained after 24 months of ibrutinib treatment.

The CDR3 sequence: CASSVATGLTDTQYF. The CDR3 DNA reads TGTGCCAGCAGCGTAGCTACTGGACTGACGGATACGCAGTATTTT. The gene calls are TRBV9 and TRBJ2-3; D is perhaps TRBD2 (5 bases). Per germline, CDR1 SGDLS and CDR2 YYNGEE. The CDR3 extends over 15 amino acids. Trimming pared 0 bases from V and 6 bases from J, leaving 14 bases between.